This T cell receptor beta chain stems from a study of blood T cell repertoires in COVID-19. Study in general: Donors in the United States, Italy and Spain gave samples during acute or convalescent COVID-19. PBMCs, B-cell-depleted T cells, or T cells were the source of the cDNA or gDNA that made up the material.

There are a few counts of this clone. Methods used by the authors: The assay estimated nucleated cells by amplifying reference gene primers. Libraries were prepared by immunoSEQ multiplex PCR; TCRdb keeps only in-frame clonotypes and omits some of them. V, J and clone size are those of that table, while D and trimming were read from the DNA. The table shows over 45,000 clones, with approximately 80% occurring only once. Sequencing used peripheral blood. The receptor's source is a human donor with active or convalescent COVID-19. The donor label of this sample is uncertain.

The CDR3 reads CASSPNWGQGEQYF. As DNA, the CDR3 is TGTGCCAGCAGCCCCAATTGGGGGCAGGGGGAGCAGTACTTC. The chain employs TRBV9 and TRBJ2-7; weak D call: TRBD1 (6 bases). The CDR3 contains 14 residues. The germline CDR1 and CDR2 sequences are SGDLS and YYNGEE. V gave up 4 bases and J gave up 7 bases, with 18 bases separating them.